The TCR beta chain described here comes from a study of cytomegalovirus exposure and HLA in healthy donors. The study, taken as a whole, reports: Reported results showed that the classifier diagnosed cytomegalovirus status with high specificity and sensitivity.

A multiplex PCR was run with 60 Vbeta primers and 13 Jbeta primers. The method was immunoSEQ multiplex PCR; TCRdb's version includes in-frame clones alone and lacks a portion of them. This table has about 120,000 clones, over 70% appearing once. As regards this clone: Its cognate antigen is unknown.

V shed 6 bases, J shed 4 bases, and the junction held 3 bases outside the gene matches. CDR1 is WSHSY, CDR2 SAAADI, per germline. This CDR3 has 13 residues. The chain employs TRBV10-2 and TRBJ1-1, with TRBD1 identical over 9 bases. The sequence derives from a young woman in good health and CMV-seronegative. The sequencing input was PBMCs. This chain's CDR3 is CASRLTGGTEAFF. The CDR3 DNA sequence: TGCGCCAGCAGGTTGACAGGGGGCACTGAAGCTTTCTTT.